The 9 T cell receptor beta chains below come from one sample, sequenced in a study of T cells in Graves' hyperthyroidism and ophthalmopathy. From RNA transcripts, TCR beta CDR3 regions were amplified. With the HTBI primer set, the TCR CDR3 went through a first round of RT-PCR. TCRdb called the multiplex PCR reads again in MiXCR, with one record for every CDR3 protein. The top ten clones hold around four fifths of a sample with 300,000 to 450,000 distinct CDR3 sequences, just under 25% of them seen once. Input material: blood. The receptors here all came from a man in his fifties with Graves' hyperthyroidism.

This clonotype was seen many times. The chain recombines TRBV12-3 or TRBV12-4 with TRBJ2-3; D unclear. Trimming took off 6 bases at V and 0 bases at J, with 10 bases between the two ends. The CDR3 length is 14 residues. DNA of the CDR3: TGTGCCAGCAGGCCGTTGGGTAGCACAGATACGCAGTATTTT. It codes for CASRPLGSTDTQYF.

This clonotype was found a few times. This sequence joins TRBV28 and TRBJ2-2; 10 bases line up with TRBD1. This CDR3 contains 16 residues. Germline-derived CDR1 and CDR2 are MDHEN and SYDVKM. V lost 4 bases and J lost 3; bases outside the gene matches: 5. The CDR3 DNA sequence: TGTGCCAGCAGTTCGGGACAGGGGACCGACACCGGGGAGCTGTTTTTT. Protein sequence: CASSSGQGTDTGELFF.

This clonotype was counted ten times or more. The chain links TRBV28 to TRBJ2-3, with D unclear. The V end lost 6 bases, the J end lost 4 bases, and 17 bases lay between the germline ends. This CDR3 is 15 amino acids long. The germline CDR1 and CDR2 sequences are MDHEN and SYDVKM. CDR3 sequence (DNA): TGTGCCAGCAGCTCATATCTCATCGTCTCAGATACGCAGTATTTT. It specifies CASSSYLIVSDTQYF. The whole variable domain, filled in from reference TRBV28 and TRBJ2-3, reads DVKVTQSSRYLVKRTGEKVFLECVQDMDHENMFWYRQDPGLGLRLIYFSYDVKMKEKGDIPEGYSVSREKKERFSLILESASTNQTSMYLCASSSYLIVSDTQYFGPGTRLTVL.

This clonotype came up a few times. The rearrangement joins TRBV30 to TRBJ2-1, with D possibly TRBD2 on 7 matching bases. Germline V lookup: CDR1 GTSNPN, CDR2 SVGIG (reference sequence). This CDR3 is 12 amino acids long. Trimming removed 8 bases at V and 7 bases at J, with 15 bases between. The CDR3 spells CALRAGANEQFF. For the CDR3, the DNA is TGTGCCCTTAGGGCGGGGGCAAATGAGCAGTTCTTC.

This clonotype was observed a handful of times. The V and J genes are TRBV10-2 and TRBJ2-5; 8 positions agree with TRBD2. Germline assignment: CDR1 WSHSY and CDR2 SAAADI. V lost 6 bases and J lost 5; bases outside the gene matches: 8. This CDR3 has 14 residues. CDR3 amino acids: CASRSAGEKETQYF. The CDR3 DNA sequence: TGCGCCAGCAGGTCAGCGGGAGAGAAGGAGACCCAGTACTTC.

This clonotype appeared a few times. The CDR3 sequence: CASRAWEGQNRGDTQYF. DNA of the CDR3: TGTGCCAGCAGAGCTTGGGAGGGACAGAACCGGGGAGATACGCAGTATTTT. V gene TRBV5-8 combines with J gene TRBJ2-3; D is tentatively TRBD1 or TRBD2 (7 bases each). The CDR3 covers 17 residues. Germline CDR1 reads SGHTS; CDR2 reads YDEGEE. V was cut by 5 bases and J by 5 bases, with 24 bases left in between.

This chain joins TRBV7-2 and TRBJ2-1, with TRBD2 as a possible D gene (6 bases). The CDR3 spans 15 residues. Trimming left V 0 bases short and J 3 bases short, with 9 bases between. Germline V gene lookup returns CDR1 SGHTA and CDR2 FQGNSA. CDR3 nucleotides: TGTGCCAGCAGCTTAGCGGCGGGACTCTACAATGAGCAGTTCTTC. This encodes CASSLAAGLYNEQFF.

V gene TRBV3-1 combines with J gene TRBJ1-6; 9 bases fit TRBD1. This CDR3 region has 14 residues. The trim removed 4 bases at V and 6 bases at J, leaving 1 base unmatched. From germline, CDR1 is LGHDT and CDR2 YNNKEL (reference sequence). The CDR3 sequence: CASSRTGVNSPLHF. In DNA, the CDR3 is TGTGCCAGCAGCCGGACAGGGGTTAATTCACCCCTCCACTTT.

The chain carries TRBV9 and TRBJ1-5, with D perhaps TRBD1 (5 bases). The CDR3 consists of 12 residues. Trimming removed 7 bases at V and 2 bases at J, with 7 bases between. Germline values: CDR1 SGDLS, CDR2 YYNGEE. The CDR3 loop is CASGGGNQPQHF. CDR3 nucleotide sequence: TGTGCCAGCGGGGGAGGCAATCAGCCCCAGCATTTT.